This T cell receptor beta chain was recovered during a study of T-cell reconstitution after alpha-beta-depleted transplantation in children. As it was prepared, the TCRbeta library received unique molecular identifiers. TCRdb processed the PCR reads anew with MiXCR; each CDR3 protein has one entry. Here the sample spans hundreds of thousands of distinct CDR3 sequences, 10% to 13% being singletons. V dropped 1 base and J dropped 1 base, with 13 bases sitting between them. The CDR3 runs to 16 residues. Per the germline V gene, CDR1 is LGHNA and CDR2 is YNFKEQ. The sample was PBMCs from the stem cell graft donor, taken from the stem cell graft. This receptor was taken from a human donor who donated a stem cell graft to a child with acute myeloid leukemia. The V and J genes are TRBV4-2 and TRBJ2-5; D is uncertain. The CDR3 DNA sequence: TGTGCCAGCAGCCAAGTCAGTTCCTCCGCCCAAGAGACCCAGTACTTC. It is translated as CASSQVSSSAQETQYF.